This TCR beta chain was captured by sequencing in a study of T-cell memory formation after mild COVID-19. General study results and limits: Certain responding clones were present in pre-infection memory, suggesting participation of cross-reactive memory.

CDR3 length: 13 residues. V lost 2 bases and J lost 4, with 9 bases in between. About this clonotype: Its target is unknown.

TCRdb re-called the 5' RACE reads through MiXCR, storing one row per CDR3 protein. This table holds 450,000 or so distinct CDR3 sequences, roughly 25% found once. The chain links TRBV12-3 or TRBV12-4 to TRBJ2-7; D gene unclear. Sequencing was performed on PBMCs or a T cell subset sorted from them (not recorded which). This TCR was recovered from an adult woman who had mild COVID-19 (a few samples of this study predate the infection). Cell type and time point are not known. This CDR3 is CASSLSTVYEQYF. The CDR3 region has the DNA TGTGCCAGCAGTTTAAGTACAGTTTACGAGCAGTACTTC.